This entry lists 26 T cell receptor beta chains sequenced from one sample in a study of T cells in localized non-small cell lung cancer. Only in-frame clones appear in the TCRdb table, and some are missing; sequencing was by immunoSEQ multiplex PCR. Among 10,000 to 12,000 clones, approximately 48% were seen once, and the ten largest hold more than 4%. Sequencing used lymph node tissue, obtained before any cancer treatment. All receptors derive from a woman aged 40-69 years with stage II squamous cell lung carcinoma.

This chain joins TRBV28 and TRBJ2-2, with TRBD2 matching over 9 bases. V shed 3 bases, J shed 4 bases, and the junction held 3 bases outside the gene matches. The CDR3 loop spans 15 amino acids. Germline CDR1 is MDHEN and CDR2 is SYDVKM. CDR3 sequence (DNA): TGTGCCAGCAGTTTCAGCGGGGGGCCCACCGGGGAGCTGTTTTTT. It is translated as CASSFSGGPTGELFF.

The gene calls are TRBV6-8 and TRBJ2-2, with D perhaps matching TRBD1 (5 bases). Trimming left V 10 bases short and J 5 bases short, with 23 bases between. From germline, CDR1 is MNHGY and CDR2 SAAAGT. The CDR3 covers 16 residues. CDR3 sequence (DNA): TGTGCCATCAGGGAAGGGTGGCAGGGTCGAACCGGGGAGCTGTTTTTT. Encoded protein: CAIREGWQGRTGELFF.

In DNA form, the CDR3 reads TGTGCCAGTAGTATCTCGCTAGCGGGAGGGGTAGAGACCCAGTACTTC. Encoded protein: CASSISLAGGVETQYF. The chain recombines TRBV19 with TRBJ2-5, with 12 bases that match TRBD2. V gave up 3 bases and J gave up 4 bases; unmatched junction bases: 6. Per the germline V gene, CDR1 is LNHDA and CDR2 is SQIVND (reference sequence). CDR3 length: 16 amino acids.

The sample holds a few counts of this clone. This rearrangement joins TRBV9 to TRBJ1-1; no reliable D call. Between the trimmed V and J ends, which lost 6 bases and 5 bases, there was a span of 14 bases. The CDR3 consists of 13 residues. Germline CDR1 reads SGDLS; CDR2 reads YYNGEE. The DNA for the CDR3 is TGTGCCAGCAAAACCCTCGGGTGGACTGAAGCTTTCTTT. Translation: CASKTLGWTEAFF.

The chain carries TRBV29-1 and TRBJ1-3, with a weak D call TRBD1 (5 bases). CDR3 length: 14 amino acids. V lost 6 bases, J lost 0 bases, and 12 bases lay in between. Germline loops: CDR1 SQVTM, CDR2 ANQGSEA. CDR3 DNA sequence: TGCAGCGTCGTACCGACAGACTCTGGAAACACCATATATTTT. It specifies CSVVPTDSGNTIYF.

This clone was counted between two and nine times. The chain joins TRBV4-1 to TRBJ1-5, with D unclear. V lost 4 bases to trimming and J lost 8 bases, with 21 bases between them. CDR1 and CDR2 from the germline V gene are MGHRA and YSYEKL. The length of the CDR3 is 16 residues. CDR3 residues: CASSPDGRPTWEPQHF. The CDR3 coding sequence is TGCGCCAGCAGCCCAGACGGACGCCCCACCTGGGAGCCCCAGCATTTT.

There are a few counts of this clone. The V and J genes are TRBV9 and TRBJ1-4, with D uncertain. Germline-derived CDR1 and CDR2 are SGDLS and YYNGEE. V was shortened by 5 bases and J by 2 bases, with 13 bases between the two germline ends. The CDR3 has 15 residues. Here the CDR3 DNA reads TGTGCCAGCAGTGTGGATAAGGCGACTAATGAAAAACTGTTTTTT. Its translation is CASSVDKATNEKLFF.

Notes on this clone: One end of the junction fails to match germline, which may point to a read error. This chain connects TRBV19 to TRBJ1-1; perhaps TRBD1 as D (6 bases). The CDR3 is 13 residues long. The germline CDR1 and CDR2 sequences are LNHDA and SQIVND (reference sequence). The CDR3 sequence: CTSIGTWDTEAFF. The DNA for the CDR3 is TGTACCAGTATAGGGACATGGGACACTGAAGCTTTCTTT. Together with reference TRBV19 and TRBJ1-1, the CDR3 gives the full variable domain: DGGITQSPKYLFRKEGQNVTLSCEQNLNHDAMYWYRQDPGQGLRLIYYSQIVNDFQKGDIAEGYSVSREKKESFPLTVTSAQKNPTAFYLCTSIGTWDTEAFFGQGTRLTVV.

The chain links TRBV29-1 to TRBJ2-6; TRBD2 might be the D (5 bases). The germline V gene encodes CDR1 SQVTM and CDR2 ANQGSEA. There are 14 residues in the CDR3. The V end was cut by 2 bases, the J end by 2 bases, with 7 bases between. CDR3 coding DNA: TGCAGCGTTGAAAGCGGCACTGGGGCCAACGTCCTGACTTTC. This sequence encodes CSVESGTGANVLTF.

This chain uses TRBV15 with TRBJ1-5; a weak D match, TRBD1 (5 bases). Per germline, CDR1 LNHNV and CDR2 YYDKDF (reference sequence). V lost 5 bases and J 2 bases, leaving 10 bases between the germline ends. CDR3 length equals 14 residues. CDR3 in DNA: TGTGCCACCAGCTGGCGGGGCGGCAATCAGCCCCAGCATTTT. It is translated as CATSWRGGNQPQHF.

The rearrangement uses TRBV19 and TRBJ1-1, with D unresolved. Per germline, CDR1 LNHDA and CDR2 SQIVND (reference sequence). The CDR3 runs to 16 residues. V was clipped by 1 base and J by 4 bases, with 16 bases between them. CDR3 region: CASSIVNGLGGTEAFF. In nucleotides, the CDR3 is TGTGCCAGTAGTATAGTAAACGGCCTTGGTGGCACTGAAGCTTTCTTT.

This clone has only a few counts. The gene calls are TRBV19 and TRBJ2-1; 7 positions agree with TRBD1. The CDR3 has 15 amino acids. CDR1 and CDR2 (germline): LNHDA, SQIVND (reference sequence). With V trimmed by 5 bases and J by 4 bases, 8 bases remained unmatched. This CDR3 reads CASSRPGQSYNEQFF. The CDR3 nucleotides read TGTGCCAGTAGTCGACCGGGACAGTCTTACAATGAGCAGTTCTTC.

The chain has TRBV1 and TRBJ1-2. TRBV1 represents a pseudogene. The CDR3 totals 15 residues. CDR3 in amino acids: CASSQDDFTVYGYTF. DNA for the CDR3: TGCGCCAGCAGCCAAGATGATTTCACGGTCTATGGCTACACCTTC.

V and J are TRBV6-8 and TRBJ1-2; D is possibly TRBD1 (5 bases). The CDR3 contains 12 residues. Per the germline V gene, CDR1 is MNHGY and CDR2 is SAAAGT. The ends were cut back, 4 bases at V and 7 bases at J, with 10 bases in the middle. This CDR3 reads CASSSTAFGYTF. The CDR3 nucleotides read TGTGCCAGCAGTTCGACAGCTTTTGGCTACACCTTC.

This clone has just a few counts. The chain joins TRBV15 to TRBJ1-1; possibly TRBD1 for D (6 bases). This CDR3 has 16 amino acids. CDR1 is LNHNV, CDR2 YYDKDF, per germline (reference sequence). V was trimmed by 2 bases and J by 3 bases, leaving 16 bases between them. The CDR3, as DNA: TGTGCCACCAGCAGATACACACAGGGTGTTGACACTGAAGCTTTCTTT. It translates to CATSRYTQGVDTEAFF.

V usage is TRBV5-1 and J usage is TRBJ2-3, with 8 bases that match TRBD2. The germline V gene encodes CDR1 SGHRS and CDR2 YFSETQ. J was trimmed by 1 base and V by 2 bases; bases with no gene match: 6. The CDR3 consists of 16 residues. The CDR3 DNA sequence: TGCGCCAGCAGCTTAGGAGAGACTAGCGGCACAGATACGCAGTATTTT. Its translation is CASSLGETSGTDTQYF. Full variable domain (outside the CDR3, taken from reference TRBV5-1 and TRBJ2-3): KAGVTQTPRYLIKTRGQQVTLSCSPISGHRSVSWYQQTPGQGLQFLFEYFSETQRNKGNFPGRFSGRQFSNSRSEMNVSTLELGDSALYLCASSLGETSGTDTQYFGPGTRLTVL.

This clone occurred a few times. The chain uses TRBV29-1 and TRBJ2-5, with 7 bases fitting TRBD1. The CDR3 has 12 residues. With V trimmed by 5 bases and J by 1 base, 1 base remained unmatched. Germline lookup yields CDR1 SQVTM and CDR2 ANQGSEA. CDR3 sequence (DNA): TGCAGCGTTACAGGGGTCCAAGAGACCCAGTACTTC. Translation: CSVTGVQETQYF.

This clone was seen only a few times. This chain links TRBV2 with TRBJ1-2; D is undetermined. The length of the CDR3 is 12 residues. V was shortened by 5 bases and J by 4 bases, with 8 bases between the two germline ends. Germline V gives CDR1 SNHLY, CDR2 FYNNEI. For the CDR3, the DNA is TGTGCCAGCAGTTTCGGGAGCTATGGCTACACCTTC. The encoded protein is CASSFGSYGYTF.

The chain employs TRBV5-1 and TRBJ2-1; TRBD2 matches at 9 bases. V was pared by 5 bases and J by 6 bases, with 9 bases of the junction left unmatched. Germline values: CDR1 SGHRS, CDR2 YFSETQ. The CDR3 contains 15 residues. DNA for the CDR3: TGCGCCAGCAGTCTCAGCGGGAGGTCTGGCAATGAGCAGTTCTTC. It yields the protein CASSLSGRSGNEQFF.

This sequence joins TRBV5-1 and TRBJ2-2; a possible D gene is TRBD2 (6 bases). Germline V lookup: CDR1 SGHRS, CDR2 YFSETQ. The CDR3 is 14 amino acids. Trimming removed 3 bases from V and 8 bases from J, with 14 bases in between. In nucleotides, the CDR3 is TGCGCCAGCAGCTCGCGGGGTGCGGAGGGGGAGCTGTTTTTT. Translated: CASSSRGAEGELFF.

J is TRBJ1-6 and V is TRBV2; a weak D match, TRBD1 (6 bases). The CDR3 has 12 amino acids. Germline values: CDR1 SNHLY, CDR2 FYNNEI. The V end was cut by 6 bases, the J end by 14 bases, with 14 bases between. CDR3: CASSDNRDTLHF. The CDR3 bases are TGTGCCAGCAGCGATAACCGGGACACCCTCCACTTT.

This clone appeared a single time. This chain connects TRBV19 to TRBJ1-2; 8 positions agree with TRBD1. V shed 0 bases and J 4 bases; nucleotides not matched to a gene: 7. The CDR3 contains 16 residues. The germline gives CDR1 LNHDA, CDR2 SQIVND (reference sequence). The CDR3 DNA sequence: TGTGCCAGTAGTATAGAGGCCGGGACAGGATCCTATGGCTACACCTTC. Translation: CASSIEAGTGSYGYTF.

The gene calls are TRBV10-2 and TRBJ2-3; 8 bases align to TRBD2. CDR1 is WSHSY and CDR2 is SAAADI in the germline V gene. This CDR3 spans 14 amino acids. With 9 bases clipped from V and 5 bases from J, the junction kept 10 bases outside the gene matches. CDR3 residues: CASKRAGGVDTQYF. CDR3 nucleotide sequence: TGCGCCAGTAAGCGGGCGGGGGGTGTAGATACGCAGTATTTT.

In regard to this clone: Germline and junction disagree at one end, which may indicate a read error. The chain employs TRBV10-3 and TRBJ1-6; no definite D call. This CDR3 spans 13 amino acids. CDR1 is ENHRY and CDR2 is SYGVKD in the germline V gene. CDR3 protein: CASSEREASPLHF. Written as DNA, the CDR3 is TGTGCCAGCAGTGAGAGGGAAGCATCACCCCTCCACTTT.

V and J are TRBV29-1 and TRBJ2-7; 10 bases match TRBD1. The CDR3 runs to 13 residues. V was pared by 6 bases and J by 5 bases, with 7 bases of the junction left unmatched. Germline V CDR1 and CDR2: SQVTM, ANQGSEA. The CDR3 loop is CSVGQGNWNEQYF. The CDR3 nucleotides read TGCAGCGTGGGACAGGGGAATTGGAACGAGCAGTACTTC.

In this sample, this clone turned up a few times. V gene TRBV14 combines with J gene TRBJ2-3, with D perhaps matching TRBD2 (6 bases). The V and J ends lost 0 bases and 1 base respectively, with 14 bases between them. CDR1 and CDR2 from the germline V gene are SGHDN and FVKESK. The CDR3 extends over 17 amino acids. CDR3 loop: CASSQDIGTLRTDTQYF. The CDR3 bases are TGTGCCAGCAGCCAAGATATCGGGACTCTTCGCACAGATACGCAGTATTTT.